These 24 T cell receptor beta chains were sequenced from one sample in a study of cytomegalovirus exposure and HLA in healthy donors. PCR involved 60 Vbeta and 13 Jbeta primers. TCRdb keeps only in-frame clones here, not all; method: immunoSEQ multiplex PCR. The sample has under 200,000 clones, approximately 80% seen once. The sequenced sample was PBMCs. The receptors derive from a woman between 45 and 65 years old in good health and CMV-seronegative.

The chain's CDR3 is CAWSVTGSGELFF. The CDR3 DNA reads TGTGCCTGGAGTGTTACGGGATCCGGGGAGCTGTTTTTT. The chain employs TRBV30 and TRBJ2-2, with a possible D match to TRBD2 (5 bases). Germline lookup yields CDR1 GTSNPN and CDR2 SVGIG (reference sequence). The CDR3 runs 13 residues. V lost 0 bases, J lost 6 bases, and 8 bases lay in between.

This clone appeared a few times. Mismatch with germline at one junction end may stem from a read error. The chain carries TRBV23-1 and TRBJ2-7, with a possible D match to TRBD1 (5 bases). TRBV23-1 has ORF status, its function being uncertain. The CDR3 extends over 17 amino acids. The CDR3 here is CASSQSMGRASSHEQYF. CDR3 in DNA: TGCGCCAGCAGTCAATCGATGGGCAGGGCATCCTCCCACGAGCAGTACTTC.

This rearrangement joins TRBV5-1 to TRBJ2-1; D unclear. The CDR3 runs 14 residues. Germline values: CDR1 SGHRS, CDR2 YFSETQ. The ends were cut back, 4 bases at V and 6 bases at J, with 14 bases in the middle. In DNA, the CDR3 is TGCGCCAGCAGCCCGAACCCCGCCAGCAATGAGCAGTTCTTC. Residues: CASSPNPASNEQFF.

The CDR3 nucleotides are TGTGCCAGCAGCCCGAGCGGGGGCGGAAACGAGCAGTACTTC. This codes for CASSPSGGGNEQYF. The chain carries TRBV7-9 and TRBJ2-7; TRBD2 matches 8 bases. Germline CDR1 and CDR2: SEHNR and FQNEAQ (reference sequence). After removal of 5 bases from V and 5 bases from J, the junction contained 8 bases not matched to a gene. This CDR3 is built from 14 residues.

CDR3 in amino acids: CASSWRLEETQYF. The CDR3 DNA reads as TGTGCCAGCAGCTGGAGACTAGAAGAGACCCAGTACTTC. This chain uses TRBV7-9 with TRBJ2-5; D may be TRBD2 (6 bases). Per germline, CDR1 SEHNR and CDR2 FQNEAQ (reference sequence). CDR3 length: 13 amino acids. V was trimmed by 4 bases and J by 3 bases, leaving 9 bases between them.

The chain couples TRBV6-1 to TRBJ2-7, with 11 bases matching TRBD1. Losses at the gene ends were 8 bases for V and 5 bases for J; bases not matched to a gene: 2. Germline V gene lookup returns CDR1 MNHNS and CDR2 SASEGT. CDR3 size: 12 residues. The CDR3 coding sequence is TGTGCCAGCCTGGACAGGGGGCACGAGCAGTACTTC. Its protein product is CASLDRGHEQYF.

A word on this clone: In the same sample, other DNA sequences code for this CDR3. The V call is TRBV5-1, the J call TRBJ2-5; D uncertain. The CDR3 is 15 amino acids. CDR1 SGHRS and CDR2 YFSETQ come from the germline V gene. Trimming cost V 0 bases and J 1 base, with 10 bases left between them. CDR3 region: CASSLGAGPQETQYF. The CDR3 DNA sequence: TGCGCCAGCAGCTTGGGGGCAGGTCCCCAAGAGACCCAGTACTTC.

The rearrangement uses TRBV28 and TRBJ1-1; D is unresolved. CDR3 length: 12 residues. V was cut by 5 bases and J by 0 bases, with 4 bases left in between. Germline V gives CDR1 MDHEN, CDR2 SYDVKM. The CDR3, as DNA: TGTGCCAGCAGTGAGATGAACACTGAAGCTTTCTTT. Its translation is CASSEMNTEAFF.

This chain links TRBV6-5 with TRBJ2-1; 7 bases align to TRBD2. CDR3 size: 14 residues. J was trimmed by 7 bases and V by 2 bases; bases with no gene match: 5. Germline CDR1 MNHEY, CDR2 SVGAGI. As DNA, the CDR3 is TGTGCCAGCAGTTACGGGGCTAGCGGTAATGAGCAGTTCTTC. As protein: CASSYGASGNEQFF.

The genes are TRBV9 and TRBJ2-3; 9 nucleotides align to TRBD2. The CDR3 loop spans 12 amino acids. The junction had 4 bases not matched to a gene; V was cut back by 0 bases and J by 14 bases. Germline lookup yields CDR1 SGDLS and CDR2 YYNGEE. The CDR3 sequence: CASSVVSGGLYF. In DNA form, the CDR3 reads TGTGCCAGCAGCGTAGTTAGCGGGGGCCTGTATTTT.

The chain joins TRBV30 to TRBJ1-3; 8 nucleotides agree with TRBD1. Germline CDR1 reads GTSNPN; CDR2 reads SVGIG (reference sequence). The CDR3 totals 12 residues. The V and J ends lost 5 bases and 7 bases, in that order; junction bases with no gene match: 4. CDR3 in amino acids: CAWGQGGNTIYF. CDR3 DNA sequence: TGTGCCTGGGGACAGGGTGGTAACACCATATATTTT.

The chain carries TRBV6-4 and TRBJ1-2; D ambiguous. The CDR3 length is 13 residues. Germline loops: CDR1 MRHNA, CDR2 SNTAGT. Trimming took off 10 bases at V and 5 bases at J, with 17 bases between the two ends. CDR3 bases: TGTGCCAAACCCGAAGATGCAGTTTATGGCTACACCTTC. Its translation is CAKPEDAVYGYTF.

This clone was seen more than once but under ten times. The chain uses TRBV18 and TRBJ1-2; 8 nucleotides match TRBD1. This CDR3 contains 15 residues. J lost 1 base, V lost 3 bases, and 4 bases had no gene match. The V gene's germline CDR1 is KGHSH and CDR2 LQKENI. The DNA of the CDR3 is TGTGCCAGCTCACCGGGACAGGCAATTAACTATGGCTACACCTTC. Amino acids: CASSPGQAINYGYTF.

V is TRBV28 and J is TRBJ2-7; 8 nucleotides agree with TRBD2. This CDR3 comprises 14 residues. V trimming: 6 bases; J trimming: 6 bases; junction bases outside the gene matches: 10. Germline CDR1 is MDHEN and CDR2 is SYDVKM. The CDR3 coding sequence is TGTGCCAGCAGCGCTAGCGGGTCCCTCCTCGAGCAGTACTTC. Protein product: CASSASGSLLEQYF.

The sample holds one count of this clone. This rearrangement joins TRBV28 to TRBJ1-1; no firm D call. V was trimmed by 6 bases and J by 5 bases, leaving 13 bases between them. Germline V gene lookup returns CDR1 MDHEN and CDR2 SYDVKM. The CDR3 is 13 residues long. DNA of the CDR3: TGTGCCAGCAGCCTTGACCCGGGGACTGAAGCTTTCTTT. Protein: CASSLDPGTEAFF.

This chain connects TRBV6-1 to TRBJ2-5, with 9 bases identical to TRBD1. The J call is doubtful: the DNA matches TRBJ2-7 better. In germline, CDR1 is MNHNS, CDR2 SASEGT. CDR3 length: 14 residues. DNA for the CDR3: TGTGCCAGCGGCCGGACAGGGGCTTCCTACGAGCAGTACTTC. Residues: CASGRTGASYEQYF.

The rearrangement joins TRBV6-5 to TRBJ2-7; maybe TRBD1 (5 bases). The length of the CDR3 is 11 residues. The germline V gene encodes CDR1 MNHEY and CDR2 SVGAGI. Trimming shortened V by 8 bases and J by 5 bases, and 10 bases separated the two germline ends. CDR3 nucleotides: TGTGCCAGCGGTCAGGGCCACGAGCAGTACTTC. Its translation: CASGQGHEQYF.

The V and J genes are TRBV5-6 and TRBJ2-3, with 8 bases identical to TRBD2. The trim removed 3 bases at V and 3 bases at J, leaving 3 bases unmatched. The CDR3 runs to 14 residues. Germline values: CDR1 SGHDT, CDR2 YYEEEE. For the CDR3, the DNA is TGTGCCAGCAGCTCGGGACTAGTAACAGATACGCAGTATTTT. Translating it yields CASSSGLVTDTQYF.

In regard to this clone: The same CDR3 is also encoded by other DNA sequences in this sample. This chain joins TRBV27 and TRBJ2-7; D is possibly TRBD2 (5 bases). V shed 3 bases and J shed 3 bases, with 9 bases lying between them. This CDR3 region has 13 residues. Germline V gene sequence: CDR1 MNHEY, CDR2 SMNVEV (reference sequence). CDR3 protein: CASSLDGDYEQYF. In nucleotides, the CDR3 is TGTGCCAGCAGTTTGGACGGGGACTACGAGCAGTACTTC.

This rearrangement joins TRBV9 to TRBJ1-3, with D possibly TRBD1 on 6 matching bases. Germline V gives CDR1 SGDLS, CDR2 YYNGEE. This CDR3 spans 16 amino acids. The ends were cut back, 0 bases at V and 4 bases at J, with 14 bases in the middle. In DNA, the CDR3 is TGTGCCAGCAGCGTAGTGGAGATTGGGGGCGGAAACACCATATATTTT. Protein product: CASSVVEIGGGNTIYF.

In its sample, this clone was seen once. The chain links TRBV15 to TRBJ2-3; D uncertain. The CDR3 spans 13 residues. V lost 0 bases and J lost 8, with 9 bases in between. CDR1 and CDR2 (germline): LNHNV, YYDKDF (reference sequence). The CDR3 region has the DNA TGTGCCACCAGCAGAGACCCCAGAGGTACGCAGTATTTT. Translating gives CATSRDPRGTQYF.

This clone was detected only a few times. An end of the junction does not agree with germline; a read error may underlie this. CDR3 in amino acids: CASNEPGTGGQNEAFF. Written as DNA, the CDR3 is TGCGCCAGCAATGAGCCCGGGACAGGGGGTCAGAATGAAGCTTTCTTT. The chain couples TRBV10-2 to TRBJ1-1, with TRBD1 identical over 11 bases. This CDR3 is 16 amino acids long. Per the germline V gene, CDR1 is WSHSY and CDR2 is SAAADI.

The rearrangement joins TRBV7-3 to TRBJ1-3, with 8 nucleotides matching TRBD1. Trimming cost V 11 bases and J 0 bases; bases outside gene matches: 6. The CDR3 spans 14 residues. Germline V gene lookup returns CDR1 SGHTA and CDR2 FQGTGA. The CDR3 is CAVGDRSSGNTIYF. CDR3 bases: TGTGCCGTAGGGGACAGGAGCTCTGGAAACACCATATATTTT.

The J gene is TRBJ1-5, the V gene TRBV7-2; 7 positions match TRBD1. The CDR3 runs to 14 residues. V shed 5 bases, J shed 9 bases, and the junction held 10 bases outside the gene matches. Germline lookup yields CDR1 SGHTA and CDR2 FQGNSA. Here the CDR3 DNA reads TGTGCCAGCAGCCCACAGGGGCCCCCCGGGCCCCAGCATTTT. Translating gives CASSPQGPPGPQHF.